The 20 T cell receptor beta chains listed next were all sequenced from one sample in a study of spatial heterogeneity in lung cancer. Time point: sample taken at primary tumor resection. Study observations and caveats: It was found that expanded intratumoral alpha and beta TCR counts tracked tumor mutation counts.

Their recognized antigens are unknown. TCRdb ran MiXCR on the 5' RACE reads and lists one entry per CDR3 protein. The table lists about 9,600 distinct CDR3 sequences, 6% to 6.5% of them singletons, with 6.5% to 7.5% in the top ten. The specimen was lung tumor tissue, collected at surgery. Receptors originate from a female donor with early-stage non-small cell lung cancer.

This clonotype has a count of ten or more. V gene TRBV15 combines with J gene TRBJ2-3; TRBD1 aligns across 8 bases. Germline CDR1 reads LNHNV; CDR2 reads YYDKDF (reference sequence). The trim removed 1 base at V and 5 bases at J, leaving 8 bases unmatched. This CDR3 has 16 amino acids. The DNA of the CDR3 is TGTGCCACCAGCAGAGGACAGGGGAAGATTTTAGATACGCAGTATTTT. Translation gives CATSRGQGKILDTQYF. The whole variable domain, remainder taken from reference TRBV15 and TRBJ2-3, is DAMVIQNPRYQVTQFGKPVTLSCSQTLNHNVMYWYQQKSSQAPKLLFHYYDKDFNNEADTPDNFQSRRPNTSFCFLDIRSPGLGDTAMYLCATSRGQGKILDTQYFGPGTRLTVL.

In this sample, this clonotype is medium-sized. The genes are TRBV20-1 and TRBJ2-3; D is unresolved. The germline V gene has CDR1 DFQATT and CDR2 SNEGSKA (reference sequence). Trimming pared 3 bases from V and 0 bases from J, leaving 4 bases between. This CDR3 has 12 residues. The CDR3 loop reads CSARGSTDTQYF. The DNA for the CDR3 is TGCAGTGCTAGGGGCAGCACAGATACGCAGTATTTT.

This clonotype was found many times. The J gene is TRBJ1-6, the V gene TRBV12-3 or TRBV12-4; 8 bases align to TRBD1. J lost 9 bases, V lost 5 bases, and 6 bases had no gene match. This CDR3 has 14 amino acids. CDR3 nucleotide sequence: TGTGCCAGCAGTACGGACAGGGCTGGTTCACCCCTCCACTTT. The encoded protein is CASSTDRAGSPLHF.

This clonotype rates as medium-sized. The V and J genes are TRBV5-1 and TRBJ2-3; TRBD2 matches 9 bases. V shed 0 bases, J shed 0 bases, and the junction held 5 bases outside the gene matches. The CDR3 length is 17 residues. CDR1 SGHRS and CDR2 YFSETQ come from the germline V gene. CDR3 in amino acids: CASSLGASGDSTDTQYF. The CDR3 DNA sequence: TGCGCCAGCAGCTTGGGTGCTAGCGGGGACAGCACAGATACGCAGTATTTT. Full variable domain (outside the CDR3, taken from reference TRBV5-1 and TRBJ2-3): KAGVTQTPRYLIKTRGQQVTLSCSPISGHRSVSWYQQTPGQGLQFLFEYFSETQRNKGNFPGRFSGRQFSNSRSEMNVSTLELGDSALYLCASSLGASGDSTDTQYFGPGTRLTVL.

At least ten counts were recorded for this clonotype. CDR3 sequence reads: CSASPDRGYYNEQFF. The CDR3 nucleotides are TGCAGTGCTTCCCCGGACAGGGGCTACTACAATGAGCAGTTCTTC. The chain links TRBV20-1 to TRBJ2-1, with TRBD1 matching 9 bases. The CDR3 sequence is 15 residues long. The V segment lost 5 bases and the J segment 3 bases; nucleotides outside the gene matches: 8. The germline CDR1 and CDR2 sequences are DFQATT and SNEGSKA (reference sequence).

This clonotype was found many times. The genes are TRBV2 and TRBJ2-3, with 8 positions matching TRBD2. Trimming took 8 bases from V and 0 from J; bases not matched to a gene: 10. Germline V gene lookup returns CDR1 SNHLY and CDR2 FYNNEI. The CDR3 is 16 residues long. CDR3 region: CASARERGPSTDTQYF. The CDR3 DNA reads TGTGCCAGCGCGAGGGAGCGGGGGCCGAGCACAGATACGCAGTATTTT.

The rearrangement uses TRBV9 and TRBJ2-5, with 11 positions matching TRBD2. Germline CDR1 reads SGDLS; CDR2 reads YYNGEE. The ends lost 10 bases at V and 3 bases at J; junction bases unmatched: 11. This CDR3 comprises 15 residues. CDR3 nucleotide sequence: TGTGCCTCCGCAACGACTAGCGGGGTGGAAGAGACCCAGTACTTC. It translates to CASATTSGVEETQYF.

Ten or more counts support this clonotype. The CDR3 reads CSATRPGRDVAVYGTGELFF. For the CDR3, the DNA is TGCAGTGCTACCCGACCAGGCCGGGATGTAGCGGTGTATGGCACCGGGGAGCTGTTTTTT. V gene TRBV20-1 combines with J gene TRBJ2-2; D possibly corresponds to TRBD2 (6 bases). This CDR3 has 20 amino acids. Germline V gives CDR1 DFQATT, CDR2 SNEGSKA (reference sequence). V was clipped by 4 bases and J by 4 bases, with 31 bases between them.

This clonotype was found many times. The chain joins TRBV5-1 to TRBJ1-1; D call uncertain. This CDR3 has 15 residues. Germline CDR1 is SGHRS and CDR2 is YFSETQ. V lost 0 bases to trimming and J lost 1 base, with 10 bases between them. The CDR3 nucleotides read TGCGCCAGCAGCTTGGGGGCAGAGGGGAACACTGAAGCTTTCTTT. This codes for CASSLGAEGNTEAFF.

The rearrangement joins TRBV4-2 to TRBJ2-3, with D possibly being TRBD2 (6 bases). Germline V gives CDR1 LGHNA, CDR2 YNFKEQ. The CDR3 is 17 amino acids. V lost 0 bases and J 4 bases, leaving 17 bases between the germline ends. CDR3 loop: CASSQDGLGSGADTQYF. For the CDR3, the DNA is TGTGCCAGCAGCCAAGATGGATTGGGGTCGGGGGCAGATACGCAGTATTTT.

By proportion, this clonotype is medium-sized (0.01 to 0.1%). V gene TRBV6-5 combines with J gene TRBJ1-5; D unclear. Per the germline V gene, CDR1 is MNHEY and CDR2 is SVGAGI. The CDR3 runs 13 residues. Trimming took off 5 bases at V and 8 bases at J, with 13 bases between the two ends. This CDR3 reads CASSVGESKPQHF. The CDR3 DNA reads as TGTGCCAGCAGTGTCGGGGAGAGCAAGCCCCAGCATTTT.

In its sample, this clonotype was seen a few times. The chain links TRBV12-3 or TRBV12-4 to TRBJ1-2, with D uncertain. The CDR3 has 13 amino acids. The ends were cut back, 1 base at V and 5 bases at J, with 8 bases in the middle. DNA of the CDR3: TGTGCCAGCAGTTTAGGGGATTGGTATGGCTACACCTTC. This translates into CASSLGDWYGYTF.

The V call is TRBV27, the J call TRBJ2-1, with 14 bases matching TRBD2. Looked up from germline, CDR1 is MNHEY and CDR2 is SMNVEV (reference sequence). The CDR3 is 15 amino acids. Trimming took 5 bases from V and 7 from J; bases not matched to a gene: 4. As DNA, the CDR3 is TGTGCCAGCAGTCCCAGGACTAGCGGGAGGAATGAGCAGTTCTTC. It specifies CASSPRTSGRNEQFF.

The CDR3 coding sequence is TGTGCCAGCAGCCAAGATTCGGGACTAGCGGGAGACCCGAACACCGGGGAGCTGTTTTTT. This codes for CASSQDSGLAGDPNTGELFF. The rearrangement links TRBV4-2 to TRBJ2-2; 14 bases map to TRBD2. The germline V gene encodes CDR1 LGHNA and CDR2 YNFKEQ. The ends lost 0 bases at V and 0 bases at J; junction bases unmatched: 6. CDR3 length: 20 amino acids.

This clonotype was seen repeatedly, ten times or more. DNA of the CDR3: TGCGCCAGCAGCCCCACCCGGACAGGGTTCTTTTACGAGCAGTACTTC. Translated, it gives CASSPTRTGFFYEQYF. This rearrangement joins TRBV5-1 to TRBJ2-7, with 8 bases that match TRBD1. V lost 4 bases to trimming and J lost 4 bases; unmatched junction nucleotides: 13. The germline V gene has CDR1 SGHRS and CDR2 YFSETQ. The CDR3 runs to 16 residues.

The table lists this clonotype with a few counts. This rearrangement joins TRBV2 to TRBJ1-1; D is undetermined. Trimming removed 0 bases from V and 7 bases from J, with 12 bases in between. Per germline, CDR1 SNHLY and CDR2 FYNNEI. CDR3 size: 14 residues. CDR3 in DNA: TGTGCCAGCAGTGAAGCGTTGGCGGCATATGAAGCTTTCTTT. Amino acid sequence: CASSEALAAYEAFF.

Ten or more counts support this clonotype. The chain has TRBV5-4 and TRBJ1-3; D is unresolved. V shed 6 bases and J shed 4 bases, with 8 bases lying between them. This CDR3 spans 12 amino acids. CDR1 is SGHNT and CDR2 is YYREEE in the germline V gene (reference sequence). The CDR3 DNA sequence: TGTGCCAGCACCTCCTCCGGAAACACCATATATTTT. It codes for CASTSSGNTIYF.

This clonotype appeared a few times. The rearrangement joins TRBV12-3 or TRBV12-4 to TRBJ2-1; TRBD1 agrees at 9 bases. The ends lost 6 bases at V and 9 bases at J; junction bases unmatched: 6. The CDR3 sequence is 13 residues long. The CDR3 region is CASSTQGASEQFF. The CDR3 bases are TGTGCCAGCAGCACACAGGGGGCTAGTGAGCAGTTCTTC.

By frequency in the sample, this clonotype is medium-sized. The V and J genes are TRBV6-6 and TRBJ1-1; tentatively, D is TRBD1 (5 bases). Germline loops: CDR1 MNHNY, CDR2 SVGAGI (reference sequence). Trimming took 8 bases from V and 2 from J, leaving 15 bases between them. This CDR3 has 14 amino acids. DNA for the CDR3: TGTGCCAGCCGAAACCCGACAGTTAACACTGAAGCTTTCTTT. Translated, it gives CASRNPTVNTEAFF.

This clonotype is medium-sized (0.01 to 0.1%). The chain links TRBV20-1 to TRBJ2-7; D not certain. The CDR3 loop spans 12 amino acids. V lost 3 bases, J lost 3 bases, and 9 bases lay in between. The germline CDR1 and CDR2 sequences are DFQATT and SNEGSKA (reference sequence). Here the CDR3 DNA reads TGCAGTGCTAGCGTCCAGATCTACGAGCAGTACTTC. This sequence encodes CSASVQIYEQYF.